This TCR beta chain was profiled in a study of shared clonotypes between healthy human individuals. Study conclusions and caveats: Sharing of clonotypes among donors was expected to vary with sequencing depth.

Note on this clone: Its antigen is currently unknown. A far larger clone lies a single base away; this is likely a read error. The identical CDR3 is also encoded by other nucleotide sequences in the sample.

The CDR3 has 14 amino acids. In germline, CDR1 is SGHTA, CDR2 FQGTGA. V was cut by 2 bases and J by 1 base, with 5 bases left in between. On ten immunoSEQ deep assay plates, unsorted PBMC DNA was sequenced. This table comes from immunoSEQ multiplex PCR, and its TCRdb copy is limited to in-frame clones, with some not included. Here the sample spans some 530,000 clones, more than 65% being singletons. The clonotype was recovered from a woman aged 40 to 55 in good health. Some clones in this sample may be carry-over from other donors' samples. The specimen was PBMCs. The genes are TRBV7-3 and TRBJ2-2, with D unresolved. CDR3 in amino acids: CASSLGGNTGELFF. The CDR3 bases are TGTGCCAGCAGCTTAGGCGGGAACACCGGGGAGCTGTTTTTT. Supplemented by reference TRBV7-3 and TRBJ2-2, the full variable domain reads GAGVSQTPSNKVTEKGKYVELRCDPISGHTALYWYRQSLGQGPEFLIYFQGTGAADDSGLPNDRFFAVRPEGSVSTLKIQRTERGDSAVYLCASSLGGNTGELFFGEGSRLTVL.